The 27 T cell receptor beta chains given below trace back to one sample, sequenced in a study of blood T cell repertoires in COVID-19. Here immunoSEQ multiplex PCR was the method, and the copy in TCRdb shows in-frame clones only, minus some. Here the sample spans around 75,000 clones, around 89% being singletons. The sequenced material came from peripheral blood. The receptors here all came from a man aged 55 to 70 with acute or convalescent COVID-19.

The chain combines TRBV7-8 with TRBJ2-2; TRBD2 agrees at 11 bases. This CDR3 has 16 amino acids. Trimming cost V 5 bases and J 5 bases; bases outside gene matches: 7. The germline V gene has CDR1 SGHVS and CDR2 FQNEAQ. The DNA of the CDR3 is TGTGCCAGCAGCCAGACTAGCGGGACGTTTACCGGGGAGCTGTTTTTT. Its translation: CASSQTSGTFTGELFF.

This sequence joins TRBV30 and TRBJ2-4, with a weak D call TRBD2 (6 bases). V shed 2 bases and J shed 0 bases, with 8 bases lying between them. Germline-derived CDR1 and CDR2 are GTSNPN and SVGIG (reference sequence). The CDR3 is made up of 14 amino acids. The CDR3 region is CAWSLGLAKNIQYF. CDR3 coding DNA: TGTGCCTGGAGTTTGGGACTAGCCAAAAACATTCAGTACTTC.

The rearrangement joins TRBV3-1 (or the pseudogene TRBV3-2) to TRBJ2-1; 15 bases map to TRBD2. CDR1 LGHDT and CDR2 YNNKEL come from the germline V gene (reference sequence). The CDR3 totals 17 residues. V gave up 4 bases and J gave up 7 bases; unmatched junction bases: 8. The CDR3 region has the DNA TGTGCCAGCAGCCGAAGGGGACTAGCGGGGGGTCGGAATGAGCAGTTCTTC. It specifies CASSRRGLAGGRNEQFF.

V gene TRBV5-1 combines with J gene TRBJ2-1; 8 bases are shared with TRBD2. V lost 3 bases and J lost 9; bases outside the gene matches: 11. Germline CDR1 reads SGHRS; CDR2 reads YFSETQ. The CDR3 totals 15 residues. The CDR3 region has the DNA TGCGCCAGCAGCTCTGACGGGAGGGCAAGAGGTGAGCAGTTCTTC. As protein: CASSSDGRARGEQFF.

V usage is TRBV10-2 and J usage is TRBJ2-2; 7 bases are a match to TRBD1. Per germline, CDR1 WSHSY and CDR2 SAAADI. Germline trimming cut 1 base from V and 3 bases from J; bases unmatched to any gene: 2. The CDR3 is 15 residues long. The CDR3 reads CASSEWQGDTGELFF. The CDR3 DNA sequence: TGCGCCAGCAGTGAGTGGCAGGGGGACACCGGGGAGCTGTTTTTT.

The V call is TRBV24-1, the J call TRBJ1-1, with 8 bases fitting TRBD1. CDR1 and CDR2 from the germline V gene are KGHDR and SFDVKD. The CDR3 runs to 15 residues. J was trimmed by 0 bases and V by 5 bases; bases with no gene match: 4. This CDR3 is CATSGRQGMNTEAFF. In DNA, the CDR3 is TGTGCCACCAGTGGTCGACAGGGGATGAACACTGAAGCTTTCTTT.

J is TRBJ2-2 and V is TRBV7-7, with 9 bases lining up with TRBD2. Germline loops: CDR1 SSHAT, CDR2 FNYEAQ (reference sequence). J lost 4 bases, V lost 3 bases, and 9 bases had no gene match. The CDR3 runs to 17 residues. The CDR3 DNA follows: TGTGCCAGCAGCTTCGCTGCGGGGGGGCCGGGCACCGGGGAGCTGTTTTTT. This gives the protein CASSFAAGGPGTGELFF.

V usage is TRBV6-5 and J usage is TRBJ1-1; tentative D call: TRBD1 (6 bases). V lost 6 bases and J 4 bases, leaving 12 bases between the germline ends. This CDR3 is 13 amino acids long. Germline values: CDR1 MNHEY, CDR2 SVGAGI. The CDR3 reads CASRVTGPTEAFF. The CDR3 coding sequence is TGTGCCAGCAGGGTAACAGGGCCCACTGAAGCTTTCTTT.

The rearrangement uses TRBV19 and TRBJ1-4; weak D call: TRBD1 (6 bases). Trimming pared 6 bases from V and 7 bases from J, leaving 12 bases between. CDR3 length equals 13 residues. Per the germline V gene, CDR1 is LNHDA and CDR2 is SQIVND (reference sequence). The CDR3: CASRSRGSEKLFF. The CDR3, as DNA: TGTGCCAGTAGGTCCAGGGGAAGTGAAAAACTGTTTTTT.

The rearrangement joins TRBV6-5 to TRBJ2-2, with D possibly being TRBD2 (6 bases). CDR1 and CDR2 from the germline V gene are MNHEY and SVGAGI. The CDR3 runs to 16 residues. V was cut by 2 bases and J by 6 bases, with 16 bases left in between. CDR3 coding DNA: TGTGCCAGCAGTTACACCCAAGGCGCTAGCGCCGGGGAGCTGTTTTTT. Protein: CASSYTQGASAGELFF.

The rearrangement joins TRBV4-1 to TRBJ2-1; a weak D match, TRBD2 (6 bases). CDR3 length: 19 amino acids. Trimming shortened V by 0 bases and J by 0 bases, and 18 bases separated the two germline ends. Per the germline V gene, CDR1 is MGHRA and CDR2 is YSYEKL. This CDR3 is CASSQELLGGLSSYNEQFF. CDR3 DNA sequence: TGCGCCAGCAGCCAAGAGTTGTTGGGGGGACTCAGCTCCTACAATGAGCAGTTCTTC.

The chain recombines TRBV12-5 with TRBJ1-5; 11 bases line up with TRBD1. Trimming cost V 7 bases and J 0 bases; bases outside gene matches: 11. Germline V gives CDR1 LGHNT, CDR2 FRNRAP. The CDR3 extends over 18 amino acids. CDR3 residues: CASAQRTGGEFSNQPQHF. The CDR3 DNA follows: TGTGCTAGTGCACAGAGGACAGGGGGCGAATTTAGCAATCAGCCCCAGCATTTT.

The chain uses TRBV6-5 and TRBJ2-3; 8 bases are a match to TRBD2. Germline V CDR1 and CDR2: MNHEY, SVGAGI. Losses at the gene ends were 2 bases for V and 6 bases for J; bases not matched to a gene: 4. The CDR3 spans 14 residues. The CDR3 coding sequence is TGTGCCAGCAGTTACGGGACTAGTCCCGATACGCAGTATTTT. This translates into CASSYGTSPDTQYF.

The chain couples TRBV5-6 to TRBJ1-2; D perhaps matches TRBD1 (6 bases). CDR3 length: 15 amino acids. Germline loops: CDR1 SGHDT, CDR2 YYEEEE. The V end lost 1 base, the J end lost 8 bases, and 18 bases lay between the germline ends. In nucleotides, the CDR3 is TGTGCCAGCAGCTTGAGACAGGTTCCCTCTTGGGGCTACACCTTC. It specifies CASSLRQVPSWGYTF.

Only a few counts were recorded for this clone. The chain employs TRBV3-1 (or the pseudogene TRBV3-2) and TRBJ1-2, with 9 bases fitting TRBD1. This CDR3 is built from 16 residues. The V gene's germline CDR1 is LGHDT and CDR2 YNNKEL (reference sequence). Unmatched junction bases numbered 10, after V lost 5 bases and J lost 3 bases. CDR3 region: CASSETGQGRYYGYTF. In nucleotides, the CDR3 is TGTGCCAGCAGCGAAACTGGACAGGGGCGATACTATGGCTACACCTTC.

This chain connects TRBV6-1 to TRBJ2-7, with D perhaps TRBD1 (6 bases). The CDR3 totals 16 residues. The germline CDR1 and CDR2 sequences are MNHNS and SASEGT. V dropped 1 base and J dropped 3 bases, with 16 bases sitting between them. CDR3 DNA sequence: TGTGCCAGCAGTGAAGAGACAGGTAGGGTGGGCTACGAGCAGTACTTC. Encoded protein: CASSEETGRVGYEQYF.

The chain joins TRBV11-3 to TRBJ2-5; D gene uncertain. The CDR3 extends over 12 amino acids. Between the trimmed V and J ends, which lost 5 bases and 8 bases, there was a span of 12 bases. Germline V gives CDR1 SGHNT, CDR2 YENEEA. The CDR3: CASSPSSGTQYF. The CDR3 bases are TGTGCCAGCAGCCCGTCCTCCGGTACCCAGTACTTC.

The J gene is TRBJ1-2, the V gene TRBV6-5; D perhaps matches TRBD1 (6 bases). Per the germline V gene, CDR1 is MNHEY and CDR2 is SVGAGI. V lost 4 bases to trimming and J lost 6 bases, with 12 bases between them. The CDR3 has 13 residues. This CDR3 reads CASSFGTNNGYTF. The CDR3 DNA reads TGTGCCAGCAGTTTCGGGACAAATAATGGCTACACCTTC.

The V and J genes are TRBV25-1 and TRBJ2-3, with a weak D call TRBD1 (5 bases). Per the germline V gene, CDR1 is MGHDK and CDR2 is SYGVNS. Deletions cut 2 bases from V and 1 base from J, with 13 bases between. This CDR3 contains 16 residues. CDR3 protein: CASSELQGKGTDTQYF. The CDR3 coding sequence is TGTGCCAGCAGTGAACTCCAGGGTAAGGGCACAGATACGCAGTATTTT.

This clone has more than one count but fewer than ten. The chain recombines TRBV18 with TRBJ2-7; the match to TRBD2 covers 9 bases. CDR3 length: 15 amino acids. The V segment lost 3 bases and the J segment 4 bases; nucleotides outside the gene matches: 7. Germline V gene data show CDR1 as KGHSH and CDR2 as LQKENI. This CDR3 is CASSPSGTSLYEQYF. The CDR3 DNA follows: TGTGCCAGCTCACCGTCCGGGACTAGCCTATACGAGCAGTACTTC.

A word on this clone: An end of the junction differs from the germline gene, which may be a read error. The J gene is TRBJ2-6, the V gene TRBV18; TRBD1 aligns across 9 bases. The CDR3 covers 17 residues. Germline V CDR1 and CDR2: KGHSH, LQKENI. CDR3 coding DNA: TGTGCCAGCTCGCCACAGGGGGCAAGGGCTGGGGCCAACGTCCTGACTTTC. Translating gives CASSPQGARAGANVLTF. Supplemented by reference TRBV18 and TRBJ2-6, the full variable domain reads NAGVMQNPRHLVRRRGQEARLRCSPMKGHSHVYWYRQLPEEGLKFMVYLQKENIIDESGMPKERFSAEFPKEGPSILRIQQVVRGDSAAYFCASSPQGARAGANVLTFGAGSRLTVL.

The chain recombines TRBV18 with TRBJ1-1, with TRBD1 as a possible D gene (5 bases). Germline V gene data show CDR1 as KGHSH and CDR2 as LQKENI. CDR3 size: 14 residues. V was cut by 2 bases and J by 1 base, with 8 bases left in between. The CDR3 protein is CASSPGGGNTEAFF. The CDR3, as DNA: TGTGCCAGCTCACCAGGGGGGGGGAACACTGAAGCTTTCTTT.

The rearrangement links TRBV2 to TRBJ2-7, with TRBD2 identical over 9 bases. The CDR3 runs to 14 residues. V lost 6 bases, J lost 11 bases, and 14 bases stayed unmatched. Germline assignment: CDR1 SNHLY and CDR2 FYNNEI. The CDR3 coding sequence is TGTGCCAGCAGGGGGGGAAATAGCGGGAGACCCGAGTACTTC. Residues: CASRGGNSGRPEYF.

This clone was observed once. The rearrangement joins TRBV19 to TRBJ2-3; tentatively, D is TRBD2 (5 bases). The CDR3 covers 15 residues. V lost 7 bases and J lost 1, with 15 bases in between. Germline CDR1 LNHDA, CDR2 SQIVND (reference sequence). The CDR3 coding sequence is TGTGCCAGTAACGGTCCCTCCGGGGGCACAGATACGCAGTATTTT. Its protein product is CASNGPSGGTDTQYF.

V usage is TRBV7-2 and J usage is TRBJ2-2; TRBD2 agrees at 8 bases. CDR1 and CDR2 from the germline V gene are SGHTA and FQGNSA. This CDR3 comprises 18 residues. J gave up 5 bases and V 1 base, and 12 bases lay outside the gene matches. This CDR3 reads CASSLVFRREVQTGELFF. The CDR3 DNA reads TGTGCCAGCAGCTTAGTATTTCGGCGGGAGGTCCAGACCGGGGAGCTGTTTTTT.

This rearrangement joins TRBV28 to TRBJ1-2; D is uncertain. The CDR3 loop spans 12 amino acids. Trimming removed 3 bases at V and 5 bases at J, with 7 bases between. Germline lookup yields CDR1 MDHEN and CDR2 SYDVKM. In DNA, the CDR3 is TGTGCCAGCAGTTTTCGGGGTTATGGCTACACCTTC. It translates to CASSFRGYGYTF.

This chain joins TRBV5-1 and TRBJ1-1; D uncertain. The CDR3 totals 13 residues. Trimming took off 2 bases at V and 10 bases at J, with 15 bases between the two ends. The V gene's germline CDR1 is SGHRS and CDR2 YFSETQ. The DNA of the CDR3 is TGCGCCAGCAGCTTTGACACCCCAACCCCAGCTTTCTTT. This encodes CASSFDTPTPAFF.